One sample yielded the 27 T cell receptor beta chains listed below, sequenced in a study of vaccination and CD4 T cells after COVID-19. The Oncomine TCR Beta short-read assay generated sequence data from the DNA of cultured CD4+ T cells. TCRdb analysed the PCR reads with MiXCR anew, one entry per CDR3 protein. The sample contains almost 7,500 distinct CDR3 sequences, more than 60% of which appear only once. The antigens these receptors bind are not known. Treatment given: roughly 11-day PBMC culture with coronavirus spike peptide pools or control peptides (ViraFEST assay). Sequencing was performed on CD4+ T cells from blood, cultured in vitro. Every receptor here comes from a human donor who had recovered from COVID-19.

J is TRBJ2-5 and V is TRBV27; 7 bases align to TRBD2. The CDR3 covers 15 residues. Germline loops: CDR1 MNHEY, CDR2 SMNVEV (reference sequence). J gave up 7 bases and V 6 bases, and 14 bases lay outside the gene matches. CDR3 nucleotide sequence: TGTGCCAGCAGCCCCCAGTCCAGGCGGGGGACGACCCAGTACTTC. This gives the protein CASSPQSRRGTTQYF.

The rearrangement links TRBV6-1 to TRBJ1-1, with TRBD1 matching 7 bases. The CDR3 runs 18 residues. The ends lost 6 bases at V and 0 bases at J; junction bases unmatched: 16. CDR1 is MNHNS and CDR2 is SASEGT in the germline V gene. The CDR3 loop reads CASRGFRGTAFVNTEAFF. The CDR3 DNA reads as TGTGCCAGCAGGGGATTTCGGGGGACAGCTTTTGTGAACACTGAAGCTTTCTTT.

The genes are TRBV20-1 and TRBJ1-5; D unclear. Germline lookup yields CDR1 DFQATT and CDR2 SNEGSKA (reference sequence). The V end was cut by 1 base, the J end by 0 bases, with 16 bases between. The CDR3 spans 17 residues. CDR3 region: CSARVGSSSYSNQPQHF. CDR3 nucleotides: TGCAGTGCTAGAGTAGGGTCCAGTAGCTATAGCAATCAGCCCCAGCATTTT.

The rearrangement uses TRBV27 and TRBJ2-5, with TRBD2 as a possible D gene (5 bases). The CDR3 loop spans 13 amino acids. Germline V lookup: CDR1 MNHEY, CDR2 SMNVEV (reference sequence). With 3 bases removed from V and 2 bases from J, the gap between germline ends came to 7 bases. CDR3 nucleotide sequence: TGTGCCAGCAGTTTTCAGCGGCAAGAGACCCAGTACTTC. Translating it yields CASSFQRQETQYF.

CDR3 sequence: CATSRSDRGTTNQPQHF. CDR3 coding DNA: TGTGCCACCAGCAGGTCGGACAGGGGGACCACCAATCAGCCCCAGCATTTT. This chain connects TRBV15 to TRBJ1-5; TRBD1 agrees at 10 bases. J lost 3 bases, V lost 3 bases, and 8 bases had no gene match. The CDR3 runs 17 residues. Germline V lookup: CDR1 LNHNV, CDR2 YYDKDF (reference sequence).

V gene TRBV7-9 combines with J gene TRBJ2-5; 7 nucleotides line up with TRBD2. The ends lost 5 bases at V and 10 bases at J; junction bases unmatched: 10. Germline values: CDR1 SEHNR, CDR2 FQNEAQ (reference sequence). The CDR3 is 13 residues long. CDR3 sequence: CASSPTSYGIQYF. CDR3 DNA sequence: TGTGCCAGCAGCCCGACTAGCTATGGGATCCAGTACTTC.

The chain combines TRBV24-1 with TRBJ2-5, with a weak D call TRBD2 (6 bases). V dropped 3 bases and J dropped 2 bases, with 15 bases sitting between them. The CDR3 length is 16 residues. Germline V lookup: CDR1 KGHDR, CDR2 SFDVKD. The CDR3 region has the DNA TGTGCCACCAGTGATCATGTCGGGGGTCGACAAGAGACCCAGTACTTC. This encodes CATSDHVGGRQETQYF.

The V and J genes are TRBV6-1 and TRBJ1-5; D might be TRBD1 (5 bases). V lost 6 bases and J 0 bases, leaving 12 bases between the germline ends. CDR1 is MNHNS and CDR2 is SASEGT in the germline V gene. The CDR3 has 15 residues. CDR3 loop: CASRWGRDSNQPQHF. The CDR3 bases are TGTGCCAGCAGATGGGGACGGGATAGCAATCAGCCCCAGCATTTT.

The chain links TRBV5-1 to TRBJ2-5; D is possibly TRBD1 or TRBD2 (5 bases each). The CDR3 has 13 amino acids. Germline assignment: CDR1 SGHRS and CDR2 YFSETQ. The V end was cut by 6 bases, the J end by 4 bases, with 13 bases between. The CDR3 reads CASTGRGAETQYF. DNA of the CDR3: TGCGCCAGCACCGGCCGAGGGGCAGAGACCCAGTACTTC.

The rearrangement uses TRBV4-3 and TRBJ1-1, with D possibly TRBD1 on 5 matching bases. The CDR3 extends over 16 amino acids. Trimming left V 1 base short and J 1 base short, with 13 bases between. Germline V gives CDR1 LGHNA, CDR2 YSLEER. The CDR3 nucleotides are TGCGCCAGCAGCCAAGCGGACGGGGACCAGAACACTGAAGCTTTCTTT. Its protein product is CASSQADGDQNTEAFF.

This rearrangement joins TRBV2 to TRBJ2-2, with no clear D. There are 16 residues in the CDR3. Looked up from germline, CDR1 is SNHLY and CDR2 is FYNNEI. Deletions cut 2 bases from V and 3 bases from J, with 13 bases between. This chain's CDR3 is CASSEIAASHTGELFF. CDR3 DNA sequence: TGTGCCAGCAGTGAAATCGCGGCCTCCCACACCGGGGAGCTGTTTTTT.

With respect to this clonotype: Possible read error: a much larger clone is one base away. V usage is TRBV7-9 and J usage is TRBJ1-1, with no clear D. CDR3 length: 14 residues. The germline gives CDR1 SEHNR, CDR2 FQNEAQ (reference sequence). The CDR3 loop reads CASSPSGGNTGAFF. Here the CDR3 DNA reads TGTGCCAGCAGCCCCTCGGGCGGGAACACTGGAGCTTTCTTT.

CDR3 nucleotides: TGTGCCTGGAGTGTGGGGGGGGGCGGCGATAGCAATCAGCCCCAGCATTTT. This encodes CAWSVGGGGDSNQPQHF. The V and J genes are TRBV30 and TRBJ1-5, with a weak D call TRBD1 (6 bases). V shed 0 bases and J shed 0 bases, with 15 bases lying between them. Germline values: CDR1 GTSNPN, CDR2 SVGIG (reference sequence). This CDR3 region has 17 residues.

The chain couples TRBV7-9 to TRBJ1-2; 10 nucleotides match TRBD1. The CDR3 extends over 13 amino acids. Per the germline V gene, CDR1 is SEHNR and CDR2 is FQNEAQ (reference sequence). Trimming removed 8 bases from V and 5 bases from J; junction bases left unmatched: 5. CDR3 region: CASRGQGDYGYTF. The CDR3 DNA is TGTGCCAGCCGAGGACAGGGGGATTATGGCTACACCTTC.

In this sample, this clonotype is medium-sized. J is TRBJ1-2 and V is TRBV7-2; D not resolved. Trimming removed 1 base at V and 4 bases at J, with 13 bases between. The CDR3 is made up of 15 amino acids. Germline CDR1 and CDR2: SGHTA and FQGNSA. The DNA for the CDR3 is TGTGCCAGCAGCTTAGAACGGGATCTTCGCTATGGCTACACCTTC. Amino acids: CASSLERDLRYGYTF. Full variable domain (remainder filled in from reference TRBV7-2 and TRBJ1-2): GAGVSQSPSNKVTEKGKDVELRCDPISGHTALYWYRQSLGQGLEFLIYFQGNSAPDKSGLPSDRFSAERTGGSVSTLTIQRTQQEDSAVYLCASSLERDLRYGYTFGSGTRLTVV.

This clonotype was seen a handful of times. CDR3 DNA: TGTGCCAGCAGTTACTCAGGGGTGGGCACTGAAGCTTTCTTT. This encodes CASSYSGVGTEAFF. The chain has TRBV6-5 and TRBJ1-1, with a tentative D call TRBD1 (5 bases). The ends were cut back, 0 bases at V and 4 bases at J, with 9 bases in the middle. This CDR3 comprises 14 residues. Germline V gene sequence: CDR1 MNHEY, CDR2 SVGAGI.

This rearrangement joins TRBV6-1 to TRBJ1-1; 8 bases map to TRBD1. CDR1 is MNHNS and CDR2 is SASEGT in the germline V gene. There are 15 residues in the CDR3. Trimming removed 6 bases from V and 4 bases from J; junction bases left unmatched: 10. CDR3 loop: CASSNQGAGGTEAFF. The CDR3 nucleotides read TGTGCCAGCAGCAACCAGGGGGCAGGGGGCACTGAAGCTTTCTTT.

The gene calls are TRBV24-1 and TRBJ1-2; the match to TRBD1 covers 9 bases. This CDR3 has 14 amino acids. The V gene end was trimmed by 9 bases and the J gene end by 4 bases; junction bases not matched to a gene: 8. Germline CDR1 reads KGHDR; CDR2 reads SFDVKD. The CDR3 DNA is TGTGCCACCCACACAGGGGGCGCAGGCTATGGCTACACCTTC. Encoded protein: CATHTGGAGYGYTF.

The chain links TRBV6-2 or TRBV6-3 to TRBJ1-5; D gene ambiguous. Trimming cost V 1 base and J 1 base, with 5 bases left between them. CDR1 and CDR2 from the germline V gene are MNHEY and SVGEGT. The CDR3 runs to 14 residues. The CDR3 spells CASSYLLSNQPQHF. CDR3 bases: TGTGCCAGCAGTTACTTGCTGAGCAATCAGCCCCAGCATTTT.

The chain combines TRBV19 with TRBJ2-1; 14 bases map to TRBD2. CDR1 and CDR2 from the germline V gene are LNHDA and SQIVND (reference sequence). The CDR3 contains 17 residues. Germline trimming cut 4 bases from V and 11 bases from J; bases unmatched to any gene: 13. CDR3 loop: CASSNSGGTSGSYKQFF. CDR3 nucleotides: TGTGCCAGTAGTAACTCCGGTGGGACTAGCGGGAGTTATAAGCAGTTCTTC.

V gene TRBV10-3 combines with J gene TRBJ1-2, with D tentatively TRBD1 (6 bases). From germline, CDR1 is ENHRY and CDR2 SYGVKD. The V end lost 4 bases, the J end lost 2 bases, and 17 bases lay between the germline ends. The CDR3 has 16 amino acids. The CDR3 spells CAISVGPGGGNYGYTF. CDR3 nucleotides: TGTGCCATCAGTGTCGGGCCGGGGGGCGGGAACTATGGCTACACCTTC.

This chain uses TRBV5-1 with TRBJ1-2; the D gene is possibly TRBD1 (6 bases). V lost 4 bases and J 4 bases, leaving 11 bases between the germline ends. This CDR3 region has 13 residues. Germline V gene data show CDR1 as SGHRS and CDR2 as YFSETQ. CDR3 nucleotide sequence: TGCGCCAGCAGCCCAGAGGGGGGCTATGGCTACACCTTC. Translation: CASSPEGGYGYTF.

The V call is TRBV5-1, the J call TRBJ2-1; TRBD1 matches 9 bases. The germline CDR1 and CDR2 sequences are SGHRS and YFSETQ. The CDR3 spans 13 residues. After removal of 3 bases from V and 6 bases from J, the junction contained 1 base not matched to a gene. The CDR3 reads CASSSGQGNEQFF. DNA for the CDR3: TGCGCCAGCAGCTCGGGACAGGGCAATGAGCAGTTCTTC.

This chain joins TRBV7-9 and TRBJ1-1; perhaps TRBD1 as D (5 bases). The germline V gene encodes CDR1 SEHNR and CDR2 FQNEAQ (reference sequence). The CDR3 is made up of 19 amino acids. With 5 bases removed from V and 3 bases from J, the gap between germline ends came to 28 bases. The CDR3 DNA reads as TGTGCCAGCAGCCCCACCCTTGGGGCTCGTGAAGGGGAAGACACTGAAGCTTTCTTT. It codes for CASSPTLGAREGEDTEAFF.

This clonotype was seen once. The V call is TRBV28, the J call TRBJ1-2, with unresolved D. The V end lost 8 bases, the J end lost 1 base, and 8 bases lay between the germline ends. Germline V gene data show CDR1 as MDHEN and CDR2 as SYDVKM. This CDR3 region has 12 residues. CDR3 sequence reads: CASSGINYGYTF. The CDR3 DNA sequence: TGTGCCAGCTCTGGCATTAACTATGGCTACACCTTC.

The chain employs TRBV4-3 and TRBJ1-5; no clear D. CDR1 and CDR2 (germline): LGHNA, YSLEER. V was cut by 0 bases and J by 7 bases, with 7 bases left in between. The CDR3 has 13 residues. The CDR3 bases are TGCGCCAGCAGCCAAGATGGAGGGCAGCCCCAGCATTTT. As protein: CASSQDGGQPQHF.

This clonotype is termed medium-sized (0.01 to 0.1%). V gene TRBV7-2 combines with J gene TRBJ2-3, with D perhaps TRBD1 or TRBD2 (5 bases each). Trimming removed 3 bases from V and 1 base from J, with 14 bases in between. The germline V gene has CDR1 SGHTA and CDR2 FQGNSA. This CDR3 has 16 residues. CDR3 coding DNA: TGTGCCAGCAGCTTTAGCACGCGAGGGGGCACAGATACGCAGTATTTT. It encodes CASSFSTRGGTDTQYF.